A selection of T cell receptor beta chains follows, all from one sample in a study of cytomegalovirus exposure and HLA in healthy donors. Produced via immunoSEQ multiplex PCR; TCRdb's table is partial and in-frame only. The repertoire holds around 97,000 clones, with roughly 9.4% as singletons. Sequenced sample: PBMCs. The receptors shown here come from a man aged 45-65 years in good health and CMV-seropositive. Both conserved end residues are part of each CDR3. A D gene is named only where the DNA matches it firmly. Size is omitted from some rows. Given values are once, few, many or a class for expanded clones.

clone_size	v_call	j_call	d_call	cdr3_aa	cdr3_nt
-	TRBV7-3	TRBJ1-1	-	CASSSTGITEAFF	TGTGCCAGCAGCTCCACAGGGATAACTGAAGCTTTCTTT
few	TRBV30	TRBJ1-2	-	CAWSSRNYGYTF	TGTGCCTGGAGTAGCAGGAACTATGGCTACACCTTC
few	TRBV4-2	TRBJ2-7	TRBD2	CASSQEWLAVGDEQYF	TGTGCCAGCAGCCAAGAATGGCTAGCGGTGGGAGACGAGCAGTACTTC
-	TRBV7-2	TRBJ2-3	TRBD2	CASSLLGGFTDTQYF	TGTGCCAGCAGCCTCCTGGGGGGGTTCACAGATACGCAGTATTTT
few	TRBV2	TRBJ2-7	TRBD2	CASTGTSGNYEQYF	TGTGCCAGCACCGGGACTAGCGGGAACTACGAGCAGTACTTC
few	TRBV5-8	TRBJ1-2	TRBD1	CASSLPGTAYYGYTF	TGTGCCAGCAGCTTACCCGGGACAGCATACTATGGCTACACCTTC
-	TRBV7-3	TRBJ1-2	-	CASSPIPGPAYGYTF	TGTGCCAGCAGCCCTATCCCAGGGCCTGCCTATGGCTACACCTTC
few	TRBV7-2	TRBJ1-5	-	CASSLDSGNNQPQHF	TGTGCCAGCAGCTTAGATTCAGGGAATAATCAGCCCCAGCATTTT
few	TRBV30	TRBJ2-7	-	CAWKTEYEQYF	TGTGCCTGGAAGACGGAGTACGAGCAGTACTTC
-	TRBV11-3	TRBJ2-3	TRBD2	CASSGSGSKDTQYF	TGTGCCAGCAGCGGTAGCGGGAGTAAAGATACGCAGTATTTT
-	TRBV6-5	TRBJ1-2	TRBD1	CASLRDRDNYGYTF	TGTGCCAGCCTCCGGGACAGGGATAACTATGGCTACACCTTC
-	TRBV7-9	TRBJ2-3	TRBD1	CASSLDRVSDTQYF	TGTGCCAGCAGCCTGGACAGGGTCTCAGATACGCAGTATTTT
few	TRBV5-1	TRBJ2-3	-	CASSPEPSSADTQYF	TGCGCCAGCAGCCCCGAGCCTAGCTCGGCAGATACGCAGTATTTT
-	TRBV7-9	TRBJ1-4	-	CASSPDSATNEKLFF	TGTGCCAGCAGCCCAGACAGTGCAACTAATGAAAAACTGTTTTTT
few	TRBV11-2	TRBJ2-5	-	CASSLGTKGETQYF	TGTGCCAGCAGCTTAGGGACTAAGGGAGAGACCCAGTACTTC
-	TRBV5-1	TRBJ1-1	-	CASKDGQPRNTEAFF	TGCGCCAGCAAAGATGGACAGCCTCGGAACACTGAAGCTTTCTTT
-	TRBV5-8	TRBJ2-5	TRBD1	CASSVTGAQETQYF	TGTGCCAGCAGCGTAACAGGGGCACAAGAGACCCAGTACTTC
many	TRBV5-6	TRBJ2-7	TRBD2	CASDGGGRGRYEQYF	TGTGCCAGCGACGGGGGGGGGAGAGGACGGTACGAGCAGTACTTC
few	TRBV4-2	TRBJ2-1	-	CASSQVTAGYNEQFF	TGTGCCAGCAGCCAAGTAACAGCGGGCTACAATGAGCAGTTCTTC
few	TRBV9	TRBJ1-2	-	CASSVDGGGYGYTF	TGTGCCAGCAGCGTAGATGGGGGAGGCTATGGCTACACCTTC
few	TRBV10-3	TRBJ2-7	TRBD2	CAISERASGSGDEQYF	TGTGCCATCAGTGAGAGGGCTAGCGGGAGTGGGGACGAGCAGTACTTC
few	TRBV9	TRBJ2-7	-	CASSVNVGYEQYF	TGTGCCAGCAGCGTAAATGTCGGCTACGAGCAGTACTTC
-	TRBV10-3	TRBJ1-5	-	CAISPDSALNQPQHF	TGTGCCATCAGCCCGGACAGCGCCCTGAATCAGCCCCAGCATTTT
few	TRBV5-1	TRBJ2-5	-	CASSFNEETQYF	TGCGCCAGCAGCTTTAATGAAGAGACCCAGTACTTC
few	TRBV6-5	TRBJ2-1	TRBD1	CASSPPGQVMGQFF	TGTGCCAGCAGTCCCCCGGGACAGGTTATGGGGCAGTTCTTC
-	TRBV2	TRBJ2-1	TRBD2	CASSDPTSGTVSSYNEQFF	TGTGCCAGCAGTGACCCGACTAGCGGGACCGTCAGCTCCTACAATGAGCAGTTCTTC
few	TRBV9	TRBJ2-7	-	CASSEEDITHEQYF	TGTGCCAGCAGCGAAGAGGACATTACCCACGAGCAGTACTTC
few	TRBV28	TRBJ2-3	TRBD1	CASSFGDRGTDTQYF	TGTGCCAGCAGTTTTGGGGACAGGGGAACAGATACGCAGTATTTT
-	TRBV28	TRBJ1-2	TRBD1	CASTIQGQGIYGYTF	TGTGCCAGCACCATACAAGGACAGGGCATTTATGGCTACACCTTC
few	TRBV7-2	TRBJ2-4	-	CASSLGVYIQYF	TGTGCCAGCAGCTTAGGAGTATACATTCAGTACTTC
-	TRBV30	TRBJ2-7	TRBD1	CAWSQEDRGREQYF	TGTGCCTGGAGCCAAGAAGACAGGGGACGCGAGCAGTACTTC
few	TRBV6-1	TRBJ2-1	TRBD2	CASSERTSNQFF	TGTGCCAGCAGTGAGCGGACTAGCAACCAGTTCTTC
few	TRBV20-1	TRBJ1-1	-	CSPHRNTEAFF	TGCAGTCCCCACAGGAACACTGAAGCTTTCTTT